Listed below are T cell receptor beta chains from one sample, sequenced in a study of T cell responses to AZD1222 COVID-19 vaccine. The repertoire was sequenced with immunoSEQ multiplex PCR; TCRdb's copy has only in-frame clones and lacks some. The data hold 140,000 to 150,000 clones, with roughly 90% observed a single time. The source was peripheral blood, collected 28 days after the second AZD1222 dose. These receptors all stem from an adult who received the AZD1222 COVID-19 vaccine. The CDR3 runs from the conserved cysteine through the conserved F or W. The D gene is left open where the match is weak. Some rows mark clone size as missing; the rest say once, few, many or name a class of expanded clone.

TRBJ1-1,-,-,TRBV30,TGTGCCTGGAGTGTAGCGACGAACACTGAAGCTTTCTTT,CAWSVATNTEAFF
TRBJ2-3,-,TRBD2,TRBV5-1,TGCGCCAGCAGCTTAGTTAGCGGGAACACAGATACGCAGTATTTT,CASSLVSGNTDTQYF
TRBJ1-6,-,TRBD1,TRBV28,TGTGCCAGCAATTCCGGGACAGGCAATTCACCCCTCCACTTT,CASNSGTGNSPLHF
TRBJ2-2,-,TRBD2,TRBV6-5,TGTGCCAGCAGCCGAGGGACTAGCGGGAGGGAGCTGTTTTTT,CASSRGTSGRELFF
TRBJ2-2,-,TRBD2,TRBV30,TGTGCCTGGAGTGTGGCTAGCGGGAGTATCACCGGGGAGCTGTTTTTT,CAWSVASGSITGELFF
TRBJ2-3,-,TRBD2,TRBV11-3,TGTGCCAGCAGCCTGGGGGGGGATACGCAGTATTTT,CASSLGGDTQYF
TRBJ1-5,-,-,TRBV7-2,TGTGCCAGCAGCGCAACCCCGATAGGATTGGGGCAGCCCCAGCATTTT,CASSATPIGLGQPQHF
TRBJ2-7,-,-,TRBV6-5,TGTGCCAGCGTGGGCGCCTACGAGCAGTACTTC,CASVGAYEQYF
TRBJ2-1,-,TRBD2,TRBV28,TGTGCCAGCAGTTCCCTGACTAGCGGCTCCTACAATGAGCAGTTCTTC,CASSSLTSGSYNEQFF
TRBJ2-2,-,-,TRBV7-2,TGTGCCAGCAGCTTGGCCCACTCGTACACCGGGGAGCTGTTTTTT,CASSLAHSYTGELFF
TRBJ1-2,-,-,TRBV20-1,TGCAGTGCTAGATCGGGAGGCTACACCTTC,CSARSGGYTF
TRBJ2-1,-,-,TRBV21-1,TGTGCCAGCAGCTCCAACAAGGACCCCACCTACAATGAGCAGTTCTTC,CASSSNKDPTYNEQFF
TRBJ2-1,-,-,TRBV30,TGTGCCTGCGCAGCGGCCTACAATGAGCAGTTCTTC,CACAAAYNEQFF
TRBJ1-2,-,-,TRBV28,TGTGCCATCCTTACTTCTTTGGGGGATAACTATGGCTACACCTTC,CAILTSLGDNYGYTF
TRBJ2-7,-,-,TRBV24-1,TGTGCCACCAGTGATTTCGAGGTTACCTACGAGCAGTACTTC,CATSDFEVTYEQYF
TRBJ1-5,-,-,TRBV19,TGTGCCAGTAGTATTAGAGGGGTCAATCAGCCCCAGCATTTT,CASSIRGVNQPQHF
TRBJ2-7,-,-,TRBV14,TGTGCCAGCAGCCAAGATTGGGTCCGATCCTACGAGCAGTACTTC,CASSQDWVRSYEQYF
TRBJ1-3,-,-,TRBV30,TGTGCCTGGGGCGGGGCAGGGTCTGGAAACACCATATATTTT,CAWGGAGSGNTIYF
TRBJ2-7,-,TRBD2,TRBV5-1,TGCGCCAGCAGCTCCGGGACTAGCGGGACGATACCCGCCTACGAGCAGTACTTC,CASSSGTSGTIPAYEQYF
TRBJ1-6,-,-,TRBV11-2,TGTGCCAGCAGCTTAGCGGGGCCCTATAATTCACCCCTCCACTTT,CASSLAGPYNSPLHF
TRBJ1-2,-,TRBD1,TRBV3-1/TRBV3-2,TGTGCCAGCAGCCAAGATTTTGGGACAGGGCGACTCTATGGCTACACCTTC,CASSQDFGTGRLYGYTF
TRBJ2-3,-,-,TRBV15,TGTGCCACCAGCAGCCACGGGGCGTCTAGCACAGATACGCAGTATTTT,CATSSHGASSTDTQYF
TRBJ2-5,-,-,TRBV7-2,TGTGCCAGCAGCTTAGAGGCCGGAGAGACCCAGTACTTC,CASSLEAGETQYF
TRBJ1-6,-,-,TRBV28,TGTGCCAGCAGTTTGGGCACTAACAATTCACCCCTCCACTTT,CASSLGTNNSPLHF
TRBJ2-7,-,TRBD2,TRBV14,TGTGCCAGCAGCCAAGTTAGCGGGAGACAGTACTTC,CASSQVSGRQYF
TRBJ1-3,-,-,TRBV10-3,TGTGCCATCAGTGGGGCCCACTCTGGAAACACCATATATTTT,CAISGAHSGNTIYF
TRBJ1-2,-,-,TRBV6-5,TGTGCCAGCAGTCGTCAGGAGATTAACTATGGCTACACCTTC,CASSRQEINYGYTF
TRBJ2-2,-,-,TRBV12-3/TRBV12-4,TGTGCCAGCAGTTTACTGAGAACCGGGGAGCTGTTTTTT,CASSLLRTGELFF
TRBJ1-6,-,-,TRBV27,TGTGCCAGCAGTCGCGAGCAGGCTAATTCACCCCTCCACTTT,CASSREQANSPLHF
TRBJ1-1,once,-,TRBV18,TGTGCCAGCTCACCACGAGGGATGAACACTGAAGCTTTCTTT,CASSPRGMNTEAFF
TRBJ2-7,once,-,TRBV7-9,TGTGCCAGCAGCTCCGGGTCCGACTACGAGCAGTACTTC,CASSSGSDYEQYF
TRBJ2-3,-,TRBD2,TRBV7-2,TGTGCCAGCAGTCTAGCGGGAGGGGTAGATACGCAGTATTTT,CASSLAGGVDTQYF
TRBJ2-7,-,TRBD2,TRBV10-3,TGTGCCATCAGCCCTTCTAGCGGGAGCTCCTACGAGCAGTACTTC,CAISPSSGSSYEQYF
TRBJ2-1,once,-,TRBV28,TGTGCCAGCACCCCTGACAGCTTGTACCATGAGCAGTTCTTC,CASTPDSLYHEQFF
TRBJ1-1,-,-,TRBV7-9,TGTGCCAGCAGCCCGGGACGGGCGAACACTGAAGCTTTCTTT,CASSPGRANTEAFF
TRBJ1-1,-,-,TRBV19,TGTGCCAGTAGTATTGGGTGGGCGGTCACTGAAGCTTTCTTT,CASSIGWAVTEAFF
TRBJ2-3,once,TRBD1,TRBV19,TGTGCCAGTAAAGAGCGTCTAGGACAGGGGGCGAGAGATACGCAGTATTTT,CASKERLGQGARDTQYF
TRBJ1-2,once,TRBD1,TRBV4-3,TGCGCCAGCAGCCACATGACAGGGATCGTCTATGGCTACACCTTC,CASSHMTGIVYGYTF
TRBJ2-1,-,-,TRBV5-1,TGCGCCAGCAGCATCATCTTGGATGAGCAGTTCTTC,CASSIILDEQFF
TRBJ2-5,-,TRBD1,TRBV25-1,TGTGCCAGCAGTGAAGGGGACAGGGGGCGAGGAGAGACCCAGTACTTC,CASSEGDRGRGETQYF
TRBJ1-2,once,-,TRBV7-3,TGTGCCAGCAGCTTAGGAGAGCTGGTAAACTATGGCTACACCTTC,CASSLGELVNYGYTF
TRBJ1-5,once,TRBD1,TRBV19,TGTGCCAGTAGTTGGACAGGTCTTGATCAGCCCCAGCATTTT,CASSWTGLDQPQHF
TRBJ1-4,-,TRBD1,TRBV10-2,TGCGCCAGCAGCCCACAGGGGGCGCGAGAAGAAAAACTGTTTTTT,CASSPQGAREEKLFF
TRBJ2-1,-,TRBD1,TRBV18,TGTGCCAGCTCACTCGGGGGACAGGGGTACAATGAGCAGTTCTTC,CASSLGGQGYNEQFF
TRBJ1-1,-,-,TRBV28,TGTGCCAGCAGTTACGTTCATGAAGCTTTCTTT,CASSYVHEAFF
TRBJ1-5,-,-,TRBV6-1,TGTGCCAGCAGTGAAGCGGGAAGGGATCAGCCCCAGCATTTT,CASSEAGRDQPQHF
TRBJ2-7,-,TRBD2,TRBV6-2/TRBV6-3,TGTGCCAGCAGCCTCACTAGCGGGGTCTCCTACGAGCAGTACTTC,CASSLTSGVSYEQYF
TRBJ2-6,-,TRBD2,TRBV28,TGTGCCAGCAGAAACCAACCCGGGACTAGCGTTACTGGGGCCAACGTCCTGACTTTC,CASRNQPGTSVTGANVLTF
TRBJ2-7,-,TRBD2,TRBV3-1/TRBV3-2,TGTGCCAGCAGCCCCCCCTGGAGGAGGGGCAGCGGGAGGGCCCACGAGCAGTACTTC,CASSPPWRRGSGRAHEQYF
TRBJ1-2,-,TRBD1,TRBV6-6,TGTGCCAGCAGTTACCGGACAGGGGGTTCATCTGGCTACACCTTC,CASSYRTGGSSGYTF
TRBJ2-7,-,TRBD1,TRBV19,TGTGCCAGTAGATCCGGGACAGAAAGCTACGAGCAGTACTTC,CASRSGTESYEQYF
TRBJ1-2,-,TRBD1,TRBV24-1,TGTGCCACCAAGTCAGGGGGTAGATATGGCTACACCTTC,CATKSGGRYGYTF
TRBJ2-1,-,TRBD1,TRBV5-4,TGTGCCAGCAGCTTGGGGGGACAGGGGGCCTACAATGAGCAGTTCTTC,CASSLGGQGAYNEQFF
TRBJ2-5,-,-,TRBV18,TGTGCCAGCTCACAAACGGGGCAAGAGACCCAGTACTTC,CASSQTGQETQYF
TRBJ2-2,once,-,TRBV24-1,TGTGCCACCAGTTCCGGGGCTCAAGGGACCGGGGAGCTGTTTTTT,CATSSGAQGTGELFF
TRBJ1-3,-,TRBD1,TRBV11-2,TGTGCCAGCAGCACGCCCAGGGGGGCGATCCCCGTTTTCAACACCATATATTTT,CASSTPRGAIPVFNTIYF
TRBJ1-1,-,TRBD1,TRBV28,TGTGCCAGCAGTTTACAGGGGGCGCCGGGCACTGAAGCTTTCTTT,CASSLQGAPGTEAFF